The 28 T cell receptor beta chains in this list originate from one sample, sequenced in a study of response to subunit inactivated influenza vaccine. TCRdb re-called the RT-PCR reads through MiXCR, storing one row per CDR3 protein. Among more than 500,000 distinct CDR3 sequences listed, 10% to 12% were seen once. The sample was also reused in another study, on T cells expressing NK-cell markers. As that study records: Template switching by 5'RACE with UMIs generated the TCR beta cDNA.

Sequencing used PBMCs from blood, obtained on the day of vaccination. The receptors stem from a man over 45 who received an inactivated influenza vaccine.

This clonotype showed up many times. The V call is TRBV5-1, the J call TRBJ1-5; no clear D. Trimming cost V 0 bases and J 9 bases, with 10 bases left between them. Germline V gene sequence: CDR1 SGHRS, CDR2 YFSETQ. CDR3 length: 13 amino acids. The CDR3 sequence is CASSLDGLGPQHF. CDR3 DNA sequence: TGCGCCAGCAGCTTGGACGGACTCGGGCCCCAGCATTTT.

This CDR3 is CASSQAGDYEQYF. The CDR3 region has the DNA TGCGCCAGCAGCCAAGCAGGAGACTACGAGCAGTACTTC. The chain uses TRBV4-3 and TRBJ2-7; the D is unclear. The CDR3 is 13 amino acids. Germline lookup yields CDR1 LGHNA and CDR2 YSLEER. Trimming took 1 base from V and 3 from J, leaving 7 bases between them.

The V gene is TRBV6-2 or TRBV6-3, the J gene TRBJ2-1; D may be TRBD2 (5 bases). The V end was cut by 8 bases, the J end by 0 bases, with 29 bases between. This CDR3 has 20 amino acids. The V gene's germline CDR1 is MNHEY and CDR2 SVGEGT. DNA of the CDR3: TGTGCCAGCCGCAAAATGAGGGCTAGCTCCCGTTCATTCTCCTACAATGAGCAGTTCTTC. Amino acid sequence: CASRKMRASSRSFSYNEQFF.

The V and J genes are TRBV4-3 and TRBJ2-1; 9 bases map to TRBD2. The CDR3 has 14 residues. Looked up from germline, CDR1 is LGHNA and CDR2 is YSLEER. V was clipped by 11 bases and J by 9 bases; unmatched bases: 14. The CDR3 bases are TGCGCCTCCGGGGGGACTAGCCCTACGGGTGAGCAGTTCTTC. Translating it yields CASGGTSPTGEQFF.

The rearrangement uses TRBV20-1 and TRBJ2-7; weak D call: TRBD1 (7 bases). CDR1 is DFQATT, CDR2 SNEGSKA, per germline (reference sequence). Trimming removed 1 base from V and 1 base from J, with 17 bases in between. CDR3 length: 16 amino acids. CDR3: CSARGRPQGGSYEQYF. The CDR3 DNA is TGCAGTGCTAGAGGTCGGCCTCAGGGGGGATCCTACGAGCAGTACTTC.

This clonotype was seen a handful of times. This sequence joins TRBV10-3 and TRBJ1-1; TRBD1 matches 8 bases. The V gene end was trimmed by 6 bases and the J gene end by 4 bases; junction bases not matched to a gene: 4. Germline V gene sequence: CDR1 ENHRY, CDR2 SYGVKD. The length of the CDR3 is 13 residues. This CDR3 is CAISPDRATEAFF. CDR3 nucleotide sequence: TGTGCCATCAGCCCGGACAGGGCCACTGAAGCTTTCTTT.

V and J are TRBV15 and TRBJ2-7; 9 bases fit TRBD2. The CDR3 is 15 amino acids. Germline values: CDR1 LNHNV, CDR2 YYDKDF (reference sequence). The trim removed 4 bases at V and 5 bases at J, leaving 9 bases unmatched. The CDR3 nucleotides are TGTGCCACCAGCAACCATAGCGGGAGCCTGAACGAGCAGTACTTC. Translation gives CATSNHSGSLNEQYF.

To note about this clonotype: One end of the junction does not line up with germline, which may come from a read error. The chain joins TRBV20-1 to TRBJ2-5; no definite D call. CDR1 and CDR2 from the germline V gene are DFQATT and SNEGSKA (reference sequence). The CDR3 spans 14 residues. The CDR3 coding sequence is TGCAGTGCTACCCGAGGACGGGTCATAGAGACGCAGTACTTC. The encoded protein is CSATRGRVIETQYF.

This clonotype occurred a few times. The CDR3 sequence: CASSLTASGLSTDTQYF. CDR3 coding DNA: TGTGCCAGCAGCTTAACGGCTAGCGGCCTTAGCACAGATACGCAGTATTTT. V is TRBV7-6 and J is TRBJ2-3, with 7 positions matching TRBD2. Trimming took 2 bases from V and 0 from J; bases not matched to a gene: 8. This CDR3 has 17 residues. Germline CDR1 SGHVS, CDR2 FNYEAQ.

This chain joins TRBV25-1 and TRBJ2-1; D is perhaps TRBD2 (5 bases). Deletions cut 5 bases from V and 4 bases from J, with 15 bases between. Germline lookup yields CDR1 MGHDK and CDR2 SYGVNS. This CDR3 has 15 amino acids. The CDR3: CASSSMGAGYNEQFF. The CDR3 DNA follows: TGTGCCAGCAGTTCTATGGGAGCTGGATACAATGAGCAGTTCTTC.

This clonotype was counted between two and nine times. This rearrangement joins TRBV20-1 to TRBJ2-7; D is undetermined. The CDR3 loop spans 10 amino acids. The germline gives CDR1 DFQATT, CDR2 SNEGSKA (reference sequence). Between the trimmed V and J ends, which lost 7 bases and 5 bases, there was a span of 9 bases. The CDR3 DNA follows: TGCAGTGGCTCTCCGCACGAGCAGTACTTC. It is translated as CSGSPHEQYF.

This clonotype was seen more than once but under ten times. In nucleotides, the CDR3 is TGCGCCAGCAGTGAGTCTCTATTCACCGGCGACGAGCAGTACTTC. It yields the protein CASSESLFTGDEQYF. The chain carries TRBV10-1 and TRBJ2-7; D gene uncertain. Trimming shortened V by 0 bases and J by 5 bases, and 14 bases separated the two germline ends. The germline V gene has CDR1 WNHNN and CDR2 SYGVQD (reference sequence). The CDR3 is 15 residues long.

This clonotype has ten or more counts. The chain joins TRBV4-3 to TRBJ2-7; the D is unclear. The CDR3 length is 13 residues. V was cut by 0 bases and J by 3 bases, with 6 bases left in between. From germline, CDR1 is LGHNA and CDR2 YSLEER. CDR3 coding DNA: TGCGCCAGCAGCCAAGATGTCTACTACGAGCAGTACTTC. This translates into CASSQDVYYEQYF.

This clonotype was found a few times. The chain carries TRBV12-3 or TRBV12-4 and TRBJ2-7; D not certain. CDR3 length: 15 residues. Trimming removed 6 bases at V and 2 bases at J, with 17 bases between. The CDR3, as DNA: TGTGCCAGCAGCCCGCCGGAAATAAGCACCTACGAGCAGTACTTC. Translation: CASSPPEISTYEQYF.

This clonotype was detected only a few times. The chain carries TRBV4-2 and TRBJ2-3; D ambiguous. The CDR3 consists of 17 residues. Germline CDR1 and CDR2: LGHNA and YNFKEQ. Trimming left V 0 bases short and J 0 bases short, with 13 bases between. CDR3 amino acids: CASSQESSFRSTDTQYF. In nucleotides, the CDR3 is TGTGCCAGCAGCCAAGAATCGAGCTTCCGCAGCACAGATACGCAGTATTTT.

This sequence joins TRBV3-1 and TRBJ2-7; unclear D gene. The V gene lost 2 bases and the J gene lost 5 bases, with 4 bases spanning the gap. The CDR3 consists of 11 residues. The germline gives CDR1 LGHDT, CDR2 YNNKEL (reference sequence). The CDR3: CASSQLNEQYF. In DNA, the CDR3 is TGTGCCAGCAGCCAATTGAACGAGCAGTACTTC.

This clonotype showed up just a few times. The CDR3 reads CASSLERGTQETQYF. CDR3 DNA sequence: TGTGCCAGCAGCTTGGAGCGGGGGACGCAAGAGACCCAGTACTTC. This chain joins TRBV5-4 and TRBJ2-5; 8 bases align to TRBD2. Per germline, CDR1 SGHNT and CDR2 YYREEE (reference sequence). This CDR3 has 15 amino acids. J lost 2 bases, V lost 0 bases, and 3 bases had no gene match.

This clonotype was seen at least ten times. The V call is TRBV27, the J call TRBJ2-7; 8 nucleotides agree with TRBD1. Germline V CDR1 and CDR2: MNHEY, SMNVEV (reference sequence). Germline trimming cut 5 bases from V and 2 bases from J; bases unmatched to any gene: 8. CDR3 size: 15 residues. CDR3: CASSTSGTGTYEQYF. Here the CDR3 DNA reads TGTGCCAGCAGTACTTCCGGGACAGGAACCTACGAGCAGTACTTC.

This clonotype was picked up many times. V usage is TRBV4-3 and J usage is TRBJ2-3, with D hard to call. This CDR3 contains 13 residues. V lost 3 bases and J lost 3, with 7 bases in between. Germline loops: CDR1 LGHNA, CDR2 YSLEER. The CDR3 protein is CASSHARTDTQYF. The CDR3 DNA reads as TGCGCCAGCAGCCATGCACGAACAGATACGCAGTATTTT.

This clonotype was picked up many times. For the CDR3, the DNA is TGTGCCAGCAGTCAGGCGAACACTGAAGCTTTCTTT. Protein product: CASSQANTEAFF. V usage is TRBV3-1 and J usage is TRBJ1-1; unclear D gene. V was pared by 6 bases and J by 1 base, with 6 bases between. The CDR3 has 12 amino acids. CDR1 is LGHDT, CDR2 YNNKEL, per germline (reference sequence).

CDR3 nucleotide sequence: TGCGCCAGCAGCCAATCAATTAGGGTGTTAAGTGGGACAGATACGCAGTATTTT. This codes for CASSQSIRVLSGTDTQYF. The chain combines TRBV4-3 with TRBJ2-3; D unresolved. The germline gives CDR1 LGHNA, CDR2 YSLEER. The CDR3 has 18 residues. Between the trimmed V and J ends, which lost 2 bases and 3 bases, there was a span of 21 bases.

The chain uses TRBV30 and TRBJ1-1; TRBD1 might be the D (6 bases). This CDR3 is built from 14 residues. Germline-derived CDR1 and CDR2 are GTSNPN and SVGIG (reference sequence). The V gene lost 5 bases and the J gene lost 2 bases, with 15 bases spanning the gap. The DNA for the CDR3 is TGTGCCTGGGGACCGCAGGGGAGTAACACTGAAGCTTTCTTT. Translating it yields CAWGPQGSNTEAFF. The whole variable domain, filled in from reference TRBV30 and TRBJ1-1, reads SQTIHQWPATLVQPVGSPLSLECTVEGTSNPNLYWYRQAAGRGLQLLFYSVGIGQISSEVPQNLSASRPQDRQFILSSKKLLLSDSGFYLCAWGPQGSNTEAFFGQGTRLTVV.

The V and J genes are TRBV7-3 and TRBJ2-4, with D possibly matching TRBD2 (6 bases). The CDR3 has 20 amino acids. V lost 5 bases and J 1 base, leaving 27 bases between the germline ends. Germline assignment: CDR1 SGHTA and CDR2 FQGTGA. The CDR3 bases are TGTGCCAGCAGCCTCGCTCCGAGGGAGGAGGGCCCTGGGGCCAAAAACATTCAGTACTTC. Residues: CASSLAPREEGPGAKNIQYF.

The V gene is TRBV5-4, the J gene TRBJ2-3; perhaps TRBD2 as D (5 bases). V was trimmed by 4 bases and J by 2 bases, leaving 17 bases between them. Per the germline V gene, CDR1 is SGHNT and CDR2 is YYREEE (reference sequence). CDR3 length: 16 amino acids. The CDR3 here is CASSVEGTTSTDTQYF. For the CDR3, the DNA is TGTGCCAGCAGCGTCGAGGGAACCACCTCCACAGATACGCAGTATTTT. The whole variable domain, filled in from reference TRBV5-4 and TRBJ2-3, reads ETGVTQSPTHLIKTRGQQVTLRCSSQSGHNTVSWYQQALGQGPQFIFQYYREEENGRGNFPPRFSGLQFPNYSSELNVNALELDDSALYLCASSVEGTTSTDTQYFGPGTRLTVL.

The V call is TRBV11-2, the J call TRBJ2-7; D gene ambiguous. The V gene lost 1 base and the J gene lost 2 bases, with 12 bases spanning the gap. This CDR3 is built from 15 residues. Germline V lookup: CDR1 SGHAT, CDR2 FQNNGV. The CDR3 coding sequence is TGTGCCAGCAGCTTAGGCCACCAGGCCACCTACGAGCAGTACTTC. It translates to CASSLGHQATYEQYF.

The chain recombines TRBV10-2 with TRBJ2-2; TRBD1 matches at 10 bases. V gave up 9 bases and J gave up 4 bases; unmatched junction bases: 2. Germline V lookup: CDR1 WSHSY, CDR2 SAAADI. This CDR3 comprises 13 residues. The CDR3 reads CASRTGGTGELFF. DNA for the CDR3: TGCGCCAGTAGGACAGGGGGCACCGGGGAGCTGTTTTTT.

V gene TRBV20-1 combines with J gene TRBJ2-3, with D perhaps being TRBD1 or TRBD2 (5 bases each). Trimming stripped 1 base from V and 3 bases from J, with 14 bases between. Per germline, CDR1 DFQATT and CDR2 SNEGSKA (reference sequence). This CDR3 spans 15 amino acids. CDR3 DNA: TGCAGTGCTAGAGGGGACGTTAAGGGTACAGATACGCAGTATTTT. Its protein is CSARGDVKGTDTQYF.

This chain uses TRBV5-1 with TRBJ2-7; 11 nucleotides align to TRBD2. J lost 5 bases, V lost 0 bases, and 10 bases had no gene match. There are 17 residues in the CDR3. Looked up from germline, CDR1 is SGHRS and CDR2 is YFSETQ. The DNA of the CDR3 is TGCGCCAGCAGCTTGGGAGGTAGCGGGAGGGCCGTTGACGAGCAGTACTTC. It yields the protein CASSLGGSGRAVDEQYF.